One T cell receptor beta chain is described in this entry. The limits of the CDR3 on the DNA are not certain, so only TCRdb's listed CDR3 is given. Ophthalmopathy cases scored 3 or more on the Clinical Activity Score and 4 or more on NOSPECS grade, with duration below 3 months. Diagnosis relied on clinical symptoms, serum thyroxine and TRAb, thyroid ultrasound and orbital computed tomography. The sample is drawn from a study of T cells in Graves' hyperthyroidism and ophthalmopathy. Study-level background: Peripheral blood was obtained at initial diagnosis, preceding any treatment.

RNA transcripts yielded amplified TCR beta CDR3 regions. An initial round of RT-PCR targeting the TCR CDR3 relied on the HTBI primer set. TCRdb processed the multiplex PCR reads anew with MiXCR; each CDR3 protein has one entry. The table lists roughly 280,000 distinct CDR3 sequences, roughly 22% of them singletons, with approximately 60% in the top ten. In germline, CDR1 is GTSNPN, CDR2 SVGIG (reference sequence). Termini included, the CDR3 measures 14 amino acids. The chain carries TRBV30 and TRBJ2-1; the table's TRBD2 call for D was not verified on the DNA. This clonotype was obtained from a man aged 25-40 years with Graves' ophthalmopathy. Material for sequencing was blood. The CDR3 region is CAWSVASGSRGKFF.